This T cell receptor beta chain comes out of a study of T cell repertoires in cytomegalovirus infection. As for the study in general: CMV epitopes that were recently identified and HLA-C-restricted were used alongside well-studied HLA-B-restricted ones.

Using its own MiXCR run on the reads, TCRdb lists one record per CDR3 protein. There are hundreds of thousands of distinct CDR3 sequences in the sample; roughly 30% occur only once, and 18% lies in the top ten. Findings and limits, study-wide: CMV-specific TCR beta clonotypes restricted by HLA-C dominated the ex vivo response. CMV carriers with the relevant HLA were identified by cumulative public TCR beta family frequency.

Remarks on this clonotype: Its antigen is as yet unknown.

CDR1 is SEHNR, CDR2 FQNEAQ, per germline (reference sequence). The CDR3 spans 21 residues. V lost 5 bases and J lost 6, with 36 bases in between. Sequenced here: cultured PBMCs, sampled from culture after CMV antigen stimulation. The chain employs TRBV7-9 and TRBJ2-3; D might be TRBD2 (6 bases). This TCR came from a human donor in good health (CMV status not recorded). Some clones in this sample may be carry-over from other donors' samples. Here the CDR3 DNA reads TGTGCCAGCAGCCACCTCCCAGGCTCGGGGGTTGGTAGCGGTCCGTCGGATACGCAGTATTTT. Protein sequence: CASSHLPGSGVGSGPSDTQYF.